This T cell receptor (beta chain) came from a study of blood T cells in healthy people across ages. Study background: About one barcoded beta molecule per two T cells was captured by template switching.

This clonotype has just a few counts. It was with a sample-barcoded 5' primer and a J-beta primer mix that a second PCR of about 6 to 12 cycles was run. TCRdb independently ran MiXCR on the 5' RACE reads; one entry per CDR3 protein. The sample carries 950,000 to 1,200,000 distinct CDR3 sequences, about two fifths recorded once. Per germline, CDR1 SGHRS and CDR2 YFSETQ. The CDR3 runs to 14 residues. V shed 5 bases and J 4 bases; nucleotides not matched to a gene: 6. This sequence joins TRBV5-1 and TRBJ1-1, with 9 bases matching TRBD1. What was sequenced was blood. This TCR came from a young man in good health. CDR3 coding DNA: TGCGCCAGCAGGTGGACAGGGGAGGGCACTGAAGCTTTCTTT. Encoded protein: CASRWTGEGTEAFF.